The present T cell receptor beta chain was sequenced within a study of T cell clonality in common variable immunodeficiency. General study results and limits: CVID subjects showed higher TCRbeta clonality than healthy controls. CVID subjects shared fewer TCRbeta clones than healthy controls did. Reportedly, TCR beta sequences from common variable immunodeficiency showed fewer deletions and N-nucleotide insertions.

Produced via immunoSEQ multiplex PCR; TCRdb's table is partial and in-frame only. The sample has 30,000 to 40,000 clones, none seen only once; the top ten hold 2.5% to 3%. Germline CDR1 is MDHEN and CDR2 is SYDVKM. V shed 4 bases and J shed 4 bases, with 16 bases lying between them. This CDR3 has 15 amino acids. This clone showed up many times. Its antigen is currently unknown. The CDR3 goes on 3 residues after the read ends, and that part is filled in from the germline J gene. Most patients and controls had Caucasian heritage. This chain uses TRBV28 with TRBJ2-5; a weak D match, TRBD2 (5 bases). The receptor's source is a person between 18 and 75 years old in good health. The sequenced sample consisted of peripheral blood mononuclear cells. The covered CDR3 bases are TGTGCCAGCAGTTCCGTTAGCGTTGTCGGAGAGACC. Its protein product is CASSSVSVVGET. The whole CDR3 region reads CASSSVSVVGETQYF.